The 15 T cell receptor beta chains below were found in one sample sequenced in a study of blood T cells in healthy people across ages. It was with a sample-barcoded 5' primer and a J-beta primer mix that a second PCR of roughly 6 to 11 cycles was run. TCRdb re-called the 5' RACE reads through MiXCR, storing one row per CDR3 protein. The sample has roughly 1.5 million distinct CDR3 sequences; under 55% are singletons. Sequenced material: blood. These receptors came from a woman aged 18-29 years in good health.

The chain recombines TRBV7-2 with TRBJ1-5, with a tentative D call TRBD1 (5 bases). Germline V lookup: CDR1 SGHTA, CDR2 FQGNSA. Trimming removed 0 bases at V and 7 bases at J, with 7 bases between. CDR3 length: 13 residues. The DNA for the CDR3 is TGTGCCAGCAGCTTAGCAGGGGAGCAGCCCCAGCATTTT. Translating gives CASSLAGEQPQHF.

The rearrangement uses TRBV6-5 and TRBJ1-3; no reliable D call. CDR1 and CDR2 from the germline V gene are MNHEY and SVGAGI. V was trimmed by 2 bases and J by 3 bases, leaving 5 bases between them. The CDR3 has 13 residues. CDR3 sequence (DNA): TGTGCCAGCAGTTACCAGGATGGAAACACCATATATTTT. This codes for CASSYQDGNTIYF.

This sequence joins TRBV9 and TRBJ2-1; maybe TRBD1 (5 bases). Germline lookup yields CDR1 SGDLS and CDR2 YYNGEE. CDR3 length equals 16 residues. Between the trimmed V and J ends, which lost 2 bases and 1 base, there was a span of 13 bases. The DNA for the CDR3 is TGTGCCAGCAGCGTTAGGCCGCAGGGATCCTACAATGAGCAGTTCTTC. Residues: CASSVRPQGSYNEQFF.

V and J are TRBV2 and TRBJ1-1; no definite D call. This CDR3 is built from 14 residues. Germline V lookup: CDR1 SNHLY, CDR2 FYNNEI. Trimming pared 7 bases from V and 0 bases from J, leaving 12 bases between. CDR3 DNA sequence: TGTGCCAGCACCCAGGCTCGGATGAACACTGAAGCTTTCTTT. It yields the protein CASTQARMNTEAFF.

This sequence joins TRBV6-1 and TRBJ2-7; perhaps TRBD1 as D (6 bases). This CDR3 has 15 residues. V lost 1 base, J lost 0 bases, and 10 bases lay in between. Germline lookup yields CDR1 MNHNS and CDR2 SASEGT. The CDR3 DNA is TGTGCCAGCAGTGAAGAACAGGGTAGCTCCTACGAGCAGTACTTC. Translating gives CASSEEQGSSYEQYF.

The chain recombines TRBV7-2 with TRBJ2-3; the match to TRBD2 covers 13 bases. From germline, CDR1 is SGHTA and CDR2 FQGNSA. CDR3 length: 19 amino acids. The trim removed 5 bases at V and 2 bases at J, leaving 13 bases unmatched. This CDR3 is CASSVEGWTSGGHTDTQYF. Written as DNA, the CDR3 is TGTGCCAGCAGCGTAGAGGGTTGGACTAGCGGGGGTCACACAGATACGCAGTATTTT.

The rearrangement joins TRBV6-5 to TRBJ1-1; possibly TRBD1 for D (6 bases). The V gene lost 0 bases and the J gene lost 3 bases, with 11 bases spanning the gap. The germline V gene has CDR1 MNHEY and CDR2 SVGAGI. CDR3 length: 15 residues. Written as DNA, the CDR3 is TGTGCCAGCAGTTACTCGACGGGGGCGGACACTGAAGCTTTCTTT. Amino acid sequence: CASSYSTGADTEAFF.

Note on this clonotype: Germline is not matched at one junction end, which may reflect a read error. The V call is TRBV15, the J call TRBJ1-1; D uncertain. Germline-derived CDR1 and CDR2 are LNHNV and YYDKDF (reference sequence). This CDR3 is 11 amino acids long. The CDR3 reads CATSRNAEAFF. The CDR3 region has the DNA TGTGCCACCAGCAGGAACGCTGAAGCTTTCTTT.

A single count supports this clonotype. The junction departs from the called germline gene at one end, perhaps through a read error. The CDR3 DNA sequence: TGTGTCAGCAGCCACAATTCAGGGGGGCATGGCTACACCTTT. It translates to CVSSHNSGGHGYTF. This chain joins TRBV12-3 or TRBV12-4 and TRBJ1-2; TRBD1 matches 7 bases. This CDR3 is 14 amino acids long.

The chain employs TRBV27 and TRBJ1-1, with D possibly being TRBD1 (5 bases). The CDR3 loop spans 14 amino acids. Germline assignment: CDR1 MNHEY and CDR2 SMNVEV (reference sequence). V gave up 5 bases and J gave up 3 bases, with 13 bases separating them. CDR3 coding DNA: TGTGCCAGCAGTCGAACAGGTGTCTACACTGAAGCTTTCTTT. It yields the protein CASSRTGVYTEAFF.

This clonotype was detected once. The chain carries TRBV4-3 and TRBJ2-3, with 10 bases that match TRBD2. The germline V gene has CDR1 LGHNA and CDR2 YSLEER. V lost 0 bases to trimming and J lost 8 bases; unmatched junction nucleotides: 11. This CDR3 contains 17 residues. The CDR3 DNA reads as TGCGCCAGCAGCCAAGATTACCCTAGCGGGAGTAGAGCTACGCAGTATTTT. Encoded protein: CASSQDYPSGSRATQYF.

This chain connects TRBV3-1 to TRBJ2-3; D not certain. V lost 0 bases and J 2 bases, leaving 18 bases between the germline ends. Germline CDR1 LGHDT, CDR2 YNNKEL (reference sequence). This CDR3 contains 18 residues. The CDR3 DNA reads as TGTGCCAGCAGCCAAGATCCGTCAGCCCAAGTTCCCACAGATACGCAGTATTTT. Translation gives CASSQDPSAQVPTDTQYF.

This sequence joins TRBV25-1 and TRBJ2-1; tentative D call: TRBD1 (5 bases). Germline V lookup: CDR1 MGHDK, CDR2 SYGVNS. The CDR3 has 13 residues. V dropped 7 bases and J dropped 8 bases, with 15 bases sitting between them. CDR3 nucleotides: TGTGCCAGCACAGGGAAACCCAACGATGAGCAGTTCTTC. Its protein is CASTGKPNDEQFF.

The chain recombines TRBV4-3 with TRBJ2-1; possibly TRBD2 for D (5 bases). CDR1 LGHNA and CDR2 YSLEER come from the germline V gene. CDR3 size: 14 residues. Trimming shortened V by 2 bases and J by 11 bases, and 16 bases separated the two germline ends. CDR3 coding DNA: TGCGCCAGCAGCCAATCCCCTGGGAGTTATAAGCAGTTCTTC. Protein product: CASSQSPGSYKQFF.

The rearrangement links TRBV4-1 to TRBJ1-4; 8 bases line up with TRBD1. CDR3 size: 17 residues. V shed 4 bases, J shed 7 bases, and the junction held 14 bases outside the gene matches. The germline V gene has CDR1 MGHRA and CDR2 YSYEKL. CDR3 sequence reads: CASSRQFNRGSGEKLFF. The CDR3, as DNA: TGCGCCAGCAGCCGCCAATTTAACAGGGGGTCGGGTGAAAAACTGTTTTTT.